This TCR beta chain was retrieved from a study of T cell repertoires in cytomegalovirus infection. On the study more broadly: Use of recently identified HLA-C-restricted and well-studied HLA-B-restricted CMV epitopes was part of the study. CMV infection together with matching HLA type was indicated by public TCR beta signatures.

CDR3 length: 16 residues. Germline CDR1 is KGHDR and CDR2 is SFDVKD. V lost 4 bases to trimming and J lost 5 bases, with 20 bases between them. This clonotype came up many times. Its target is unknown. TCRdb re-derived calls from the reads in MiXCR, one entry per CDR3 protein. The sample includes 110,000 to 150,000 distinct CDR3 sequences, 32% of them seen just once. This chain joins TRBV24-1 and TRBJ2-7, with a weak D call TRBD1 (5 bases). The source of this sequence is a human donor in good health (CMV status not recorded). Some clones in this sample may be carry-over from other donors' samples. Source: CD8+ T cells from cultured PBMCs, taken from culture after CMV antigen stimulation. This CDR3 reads CATSDLKGRGADEQYF. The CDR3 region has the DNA TGTGCCACCAGTGACCTGAAAGGAAGGGGCGCGGACGAGCAGTACTTC.